Below, 27 T cell receptor beta chains from the same sample are listed, as sequenced in a study of identical twins. TCRdb re-analysed the 5' RACE reads in MiXCR, keeping a single row per CDR3 protein. This repertoire shows some 1,600,000 distinct CDR3 sequences, about 32% found once; its top ten account for about 0.3%. Source material: cord blood. These receptors all stem from a newborn girl in good health.

This sequence joins TRBV5-1 and TRBJ2-3, with 13 bases aligning to TRBD2. The CDR3 runs 16 residues. V trimming: 3 bases; J trimming: 3 bases; junction bases outside the gene matches: 4. Germline assignment: CDR1 SGHRS and CDR2 YFSETQ. The chain's CDR3 is CASSSGLAGETDTQYF. DNA of the CDR3: TGCGCCAGCAGCTCCGGACTAGCGGGAGAAACAGATACGCAGTATTTT.

The rearrangement links TRBV4-2 to TRBJ2-4; 7 bases agree with TRBD2. Unmatched junction bases numbered 10, after V lost 0 bases and J lost 5 bases. The CDR3 runs 17 residues. Germline V gene sequence: CDR1 LGHNA, CDR2 YNFKEQ. The CDR3 protein is CASSQERLGDYENIQYF. The DNA of the CDR3 is TGTGCCAGCAGCCAAGAACGGCTCGGGGACTACGAAAACATTCAGTACTTC.

The chain employs TRBV20-1 and TRBJ1-2; the D gene is possibly TRBD1 (6 bases). The CDR3 extends over 13 amino acids. Germline V gives CDR1 DFQATT, CDR2 SNEGSKA (reference sequence). V lost 6 bases to trimming and J lost 4 bases, with 15 bases between them. CDR3 coding DNA: TGCAGTGCGGCCGACAGGCGCCGCTATGGCTACACCTTC. Translation gives CSAADRRRYGYTF.

This clonotype was found a few times. This chain uses TRBV20-1 with TRBJ1-6; D is uncertain. Germline loops: CDR1 DFQATT, CDR2 SNEGSKA (reference sequence). CDR3 length: 10 amino acids. Trimming stripped 5 bases from V and 13 bases from J, with 9 bases between. The CDR3 region has the DNA TGCAGTGCTCAGACCGCCCCCCTCCACTTT. Encoded protein: CSAQTAPLHF.

In the case of this clonotype: A much larger clone differs from this one at a single base, so this may be a read error. The chain is built from TRBV12-3 or TRBV12-4 and TRBJ2-5; maybe TRBD2 (5 bases). The CDR3 runs 15 residues. Written as DNA, the CDR3 is TGTGCCAGCAGTTTTTCTTCGGGGTACCAAGAGCCCCAGTACTTC. It yields the protein CASSFSSGYQEPQYF.

The chain combines TRBV27 with TRBJ2-3, with D unresolved. Trimming pared 1 base from V and 2 bases from J, leaving 10 bases between. The CDR3 has 15 residues. Germline-derived CDR1 and CDR2 are MNHEY and SMNVEV (reference sequence). This CDR3 is CASSLFTPLTDTQYF. In DNA form, the CDR3 reads TGTGCCAGCAGTTTATTTACACCCCTCACAGATACGCAGTATTTT.

This clonotype has only a few counts. The V call is TRBV6-5, the J call TRBJ1-6; D not certain. V lost 2 bases to trimming and J lost 0 bases, with 11 bases between them. Germline V gene data show CDR1 as MNHEY and CDR2 as SVGAGI. The CDR3 is made up of 17 amino acids. CDR3 residues: CASSYGRKSSYNSPLHF. The CDR3 region has the DNA TGTGCCAGCAGTTACGGTCGCAAGAGCTCCTATAATTCACCCCTCCACTTT.

The CDR3 region is CAISVVTGGSYGYTF. CDR3 coding DNA: TGTGCCATCAGTGTAGTGACAGGGGGATCCTATGGCTACACCTTC. This chain joins TRBV10-3 and TRBJ1-2, with 9 bases lining up with TRBD1. Germline CDR1 is ENHRY and CDR2 is SYGVKD. The CDR3 is 15 residues long. Losses at the gene ends were 4 bases for V and 4 bases for J; bases not matched to a gene: 7.

The gene calls are TRBV4-1 and TRBJ1-1, with TRBD1 identical over 9 bases. Germline CDR1 and CDR2: MGHRA and YSYEKL. After removal of 4 bases from V and 11 bases from J, the junction contained 5 bases not matched to a gene. This CDR3 has 12 amino acids. CDR3 residues: CASSPDRGRAFF. For the CDR3, the DNA is TGCGCCAGCAGCCCGGACAGGGGACGGGCTTTCTTT.

V is TRBV6-5 and J is TRBJ2-1, with TRBD1 matching 8 bases. The CDR3 has 19 residues. Looked up from germline, CDR1 is MNHEY and CDR2 is SVGAGI. The V gene end was trimmed by 0 bases and the J gene end by 1 base; junction bases not matched to a gene: 11. CDR3 protein: CASSYSGTGRSGSYNEQFF. The CDR3 DNA follows: TGTGCCAGCAGTTACTCAGGGACAGGCCGGAGTGGGTCCTACAATGAGCAGTTCTTC.

The table lists this clonotype with many counts. V usage is TRBV13 and J usage is TRBJ1-2; D remains ambiguous. The CDR3 spans 13 residues. Trimming took 1 base from V and 6 from J, leaving 9 bases between them. Germline CDR1 reads PRHDT; CDR2 reads FYEKMQ (reference sequence). Here the CDR3 DNA reads TGTGCCAGCAGCTTAGTTTGGCGGGATGGCTACACCTTC. It yields the protein CASSLVWRDGYTF.

CDR3 region: CASSQGFGQLYGYTF. In nucleotides, the CDR3 is TGCGCCAGCAGCCAAGGGTTCGGGCAACTGTATGGCTACACCTTC. The chain is built from TRBV4-1 and TRBJ1-2; D unresolved. Deletions cut 1 base from V and 5 bases from J, with 14 bases between. CDR1 and CDR2 (germline): MGHRA, YSYEKL. This CDR3 has 15 residues.

This clonotype was seen a handful of times. This chain connects TRBV5-1 to TRBJ2-3; D is uncertain. CDR1 is SGHRS, CDR2 YFSETQ, per germline. The CDR3 totals 14 residues. V gave up 5 bases and J gave up 4 bases, with 14 bases separating them. CDR3 protein: CASRSDQGPDTQYF. The DNA of the CDR3 is TGCGCCAGCAGGTCCGATCAAGGTCCAGATACGCAGTATTTT.

The table lists this clonotype with many counts. The chain combines TRBV25-1 with TRBJ2-1; 12 positions agree with TRBD1. V lost 3 bases and J lost 14; bases outside the gene matches: 8. CDR3 length equals 14 residues. Germline CDR1 reads MGHDK; CDR2 reads SYGVNS. The CDR3 is CASSEGQGAKEEFF. The CDR3, as DNA: TGTGCCAGCAGTGAGGGACAGGGGGCGAAAGAAGAGTTCTTC.

V and J are TRBV7-9 and TRBJ2-1, with 11 bases lining up with TRBD2. Germline trimming cut 5 bases from V and 3 bases from J; bases unmatched to any gene: 9. Germline V gene lookup returns CDR1 SEHNR and CDR2 FQNEAQ (reference sequence). CDR3 length equals 17 residues. The CDR3 loop reads CASSPTSGVSHYNEQFF. CDR3 DNA: TGTGCCAGCAGCCCGACTAGCGGGGTTAGTCACTACAATGAGCAGTTCTTC.

This clonotype was observed a few times. The rearrangement joins TRBV20-1 to TRBJ1-2, with a weak D call TRBD1 (6 bases). The CDR3 covers 13 residues. Germline CDR1 and CDR2: DFQATT and SNEGSKA (reference sequence). V shed 5 bases and J shed 7 bases, with 17 bases lying between them. CDR3: CSAYRVGNAGYTF. The DNA for the CDR3 is TGCAGTGCTTACAGGGTGGGGAACGCTGGCTACACCTTC.

The chain is built from TRBV6-1 and TRBJ1-6; 7 bases map to TRBD1. The CDR3 is made up of 17 amino acids. V dropped 2 bases and J dropped 8; count of bases not matched to a gene: 12. The germline V gene has CDR1 MNHNS and CDR2 SASEGT. The CDR3, as DNA: TGTGCCAGCAGTGAAACCCGGGACAGCGCCCGTTATTCACCCCTCCACTTT. As protein: CASSETRDSARYSPLHF.

This clonotype has only a few counts. The gene calls are TRBV14 and TRBJ1-1, with a possible D match to TRBD1 (5 bases). V gave up 8 bases and J gave up 4 bases, with 14 bases separating them. Germline CDR1 and CDR2: SGHDN and FVKESK. This CDR3 region has 13 residues. Written as DNA, the CDR3 is TGTGCCAGCCAACGTCAGGGTTTCACTGAAGCTTTCTTT. The encoded protein is CASQRQGFTEAFF.

This chain links TRBV4-2 with TRBJ2-7; D is uncertain. The J call may not be correct, given that the DNA end is closer to TRBJ2-5. The CDR3 has 14 residues. Germline V gene lookup returns CDR1 LGHNA and CDR2 YNFKEQ. CDR3 region: CASSLSFHGETQYF. CDR3 nucleotide sequence: TGTGCCAGCAGCCTCAGCTTCCACGGGGAGACCCAGTACTTC.

This CDR3 is CASSYGTENTEAFF. The DNA for the CDR3 is TGTGCCAGCAGTTACGGGACAGAGAACACTGAAGCTTTCTTT. The gene calls are TRBV6-6 and TRBJ1-1; TRBD1 matches at 7 bases. Germline V lookup: CDR1 MNHNY, CDR2 SVGAGI (reference sequence). Trimming cost V 2 bases and J 1 base; bases outside gene matches: 1. The CDR3 has 14 amino acids.

This chain connects TRBV29-1 to TRBJ1-2; D is unclear. The CDR3 covers 12 residues. V dropped 4 bases and J dropped 4 bases, with 10 bases sitting between them. Germline assignment: CDR1 SQVTM and CDR2 ANQGSEA. The CDR3 loop reads CSVVLGPYGYTF. DNA of the CDR3: TGCAGCGTTGTGTTAGGACCCTATGGCTACACCTTC.

The chain combines TRBV28 with TRBJ1-1; no definite D call. CDR3 length: 13 amino acids. Germline assignment: CDR1 MDHEN and CDR2 SYDVKM. Trimming shortened V by 3 bases and J by 1 base, and 6 bases separated the two germline ends. CDR3 residues: CASSFIGNTEAFF. The CDR3 DNA reads as TGTGCCAGCAGTTTCATTGGGAACACTGAAGCTTTCTTT. Complete variable domain (other parts from reference TRBV28 and TRBJ1-1): DVKVTQSSRYLVKRTGEKVFLECVQDMDHENMFWYRQDPGLGLRLIYFSYDVKMKEKGDIPEGYSVSREKKERFSLILESASTNQTSMYLCASSFIGNTEAFFGQGTRLTVV.

The J gene is TRBJ2-5, the V gene TRBV12-3 or TRBV12-4; 8 nucleotides line up with TRBD1. This CDR3 spans 16 amino acids. V shed 4 bases and J 0 bases; nucleotides not matched to a gene: 7. CDR3 region: CASSYPGTGHQETQYF. The CDR3 DNA is TGTGCCAGCAGTTATCCCGGGACAGGCCACCAAGAGACCCAGTACTTC.

Points on this clonotype: A much larger clone lies one base from this, so it may be a read error. V usage is TRBV29-1 and J usage is TRBJ2-5, with TRBD1 matching over 7 bases. This CDR3 has 12 residues. The germline CDR1 and CDR2 sequences are SQVTM and ANQGSEA. Losses at the gene ends were 7 bases for V and 11 bases for J; bases not matched to a gene: 13. DNA for the CDR3: TGCAGCGGGGACAGCTCCTACAATGAGCAGTACTTC. It translates to CSGDSSYNEQYF.

This clonotype has a handful of counts. This chain links TRBV28 with TRBJ1-1, with a tentative D call TRBD1 (5 bases). CDR3 length: 14 residues. V was cut by 6 bases and J by 4 bases, with 15 bases left in between. Germline lookup yields CDR1 MDHEN and CDR2 SYDVKM. The CDR3 protein is CASSPLGAGTEAFF. CDR3 sequence (DNA): TGTGCCAGCAGCCCGCTTGGGGCGGGCACTGAAGCTTTCTTT. The complete variable domain, with remaining parts taken from reference TRBV28 and TRBJ1-1, reads DVKVTQSSRYLVKRTGEKVFLECVQDMDHENMFWYRQDPGLGLRLIYFSYDVKMKEKGDIPEGYSVSREKKERFSLILESASTNQTSMYLCASSPLGAGTEAFFGQGTRLTVV.

The chain is built from TRBV6-6 and TRBJ1-5; D might be TRBD1 (5 bases). The CDR3 length is 14 residues. With 8 bases removed from V and 0 bases from J, the gap between germline ends came to 11 bases. Germline lookup yields CDR1 MNHNY and CDR2 SVGAGI (reference sequence). The CDR3 sequence is CASLSGFSNQPQHF. The CDR3 DNA sequence: TGTGCCAGCCTATCAGGGTTTAGCAATCAGCCCCAGCATTTT.

This clonotype was picked up one time. V and J are TRBV30 and TRBJ1-5, with TRBD1 identical over 8 bases. The CDR3 is made up of 14 amino acids. The V gene end was trimmed by 0 bases and the J gene end by 6 bases; junction bases not matched to a gene: 4. Germline V gives CDR1 GTSNPN, CDR2 SVGIG (reference sequence). The CDR3 sequence is CAWSVPGGRQPQHF. CDR3 nucleotides: TGTGCCTGGAGTGTGCCAGGGGGCCGTCAGCCCCAGCATTTT. The complete variable domain, with remaining parts taken from reference TRBV30 and TRBJ1-5, reads SQTIHQWPATLVQPVGSPLSLECTVEGTSNPNLYWYRQAAGRGLQLLFYSVGIGQISSEVPQNLSASRPQDRQFILSSKKLLLSDSGFYLCAWSVPGGRQPQHFGDGTRLSIL.